The clone carrying this T cell receptor beta chain was picked up a small number of times. Its antigen is not known. After constant-region reverse-primer amplification, full-length variable regions underwent semi-nested PCR with Nested Universal Primer A. Each CDR3 protein gets one entry after TCRdb re-called the 5' RACE reads with MiXCR. The sample includes tens of thousands of distinct CDR3 sequences, 28% of them seen just once. Study-wide findings and caveats: The TCR gene usage of tumor memory CD4+ T cells clustered together with blood and lymph node memory CD4+ cells and with lymph node naive CD4+ cells. Greatest tumor Treg TCR overlap was with tumor naive CD4+ cells.

Purified naive CD4+ T cells were depleted of CD25+ Tregs. Sample: naive CD4+ T cells sorted from blood. The subset: naive CD4+ T cells, CD4+CD45RA+CD25-. The clonotype comes from a female donor with breast cancer.

The CDR3 spells CASSLSPTSYEQYF. The CDR3 region has the DNA TGTGCCAGCAGTCTAAGCCCGACTAGTTACGAGCAGTACTTC. The V call is TRBV12-3 or TRBV12-4, the J call TRBJ2-7, with a tentative D call TRBD2 (6 bases). V lost 5 bases to trimming and J lost 4 bases, with 15 bases between them. This CDR3 comprises 14 residues.